This T cell receptor (beta chain) is drawn from a study of CD8+ T cells in alopecia areata. CDR1 is LNHDA and CDR2 is SQIVND in the germline V gene (reference sequence). Trimming stripped 8 bases from V and 5 bases from J, with 18 bases between. This CDR3 comprises 14 residues. Sequencing relied on a cDNA template that was reverse transcribed from extracted RNA. Using immunoSEQ multiplex PCR, the repertoire was profiled, and TCRdb retains in-frame clones only, with some absent. The sample lists tens of thousands of clones, around 59% seen once, with approximately 40% in the top ten. Alopecia areata patients provided lesional scalp punch biopsies and peripheral blood, both collected for the study. For this clone: The antigen remains undetermined.

Overall study results and limits: Scalp sequencing captures resident alphabeta T cells of normal skin too. TCR sharing was clearer in mice than between patients, perhaps partly owing to patient HLA diversity. Clonality exceeded that of normal scalp in lesional scalp, most notably in alopecia totalis/universalis.

This rearrangement joins TRBV19 to TRBJ1-2; D uncertain. The sequence was obtained from a human donor with alopecia areata. The sequencing input was NKG2D-high CD8+ T cells sorted from blood. CDR3 residues: CASAVAAVDYGYTF. The CDR3 DNA reads TGTGCCAGTGCTGTCGCAGCGGTGGATTATGGCTACACCTTC.